This T cell receptor (beta chain) was identified during a study of T cells in Graves' hyperthyroidism and ophthalmopathy. What was amplified from RNA transcripts were TCR beta CDR3 regions. When the TCR CDR3 underwent first-round RT-PCR, the HTBI primer set was used. TCRdb used MiXCR to reprocess the multiplex PCR reads, holding one entry per CDR3 protein. The sample lists some 500,000 distinct CDR3 sequences, about 15% occurring once. The CDR3 extends over 15 amino acids. Deletions cut 4 bases from V and 1 base from J, with 14 bases between. The germline V gene has CDR1 MNHEY and CDR2 SVGEGT. V gene TRBV6-2 or TRBV6-3 combines with J gene TRBJ2-7; maybe TRBD2 (5 bases). The TCR comes from a woman in her 30s with Graves' ophthalmopathy. Input material: blood. The CDR3 sequence: CASSFTSTGSYEQYF. In DNA form, the CDR3 reads TGTGCCAGCAGTTTTACTTCGACGGGATCCTACGAGCAGTACTTC.